The rows below give T cell receptor beta chains drawn from one sample of a study of T cell responses to AZD1222 COVID-19 vaccine. Profiling relied on immunoSEQ multiplex PCR, and the TCRdb table lists in-frame clones only, not all of them. The sample has 90,000 to 110,000 clones, approximately 87% seen once. Sample: peripheral blood, taken on day 0 of AZD1222 vaccination. All receptors derive from an adult in good health. CDR3s include the opening cysteine and the closing phenylalanine or tryptophan. Each record gives: clone size, J gene, V gene, D gene, CDR3 DNA, CDR3 protein. A D gene is named only where the DNA matches it firmly. A clone size is listed for some rows: how often the clone was seen (once, few, many), or a class if it is expanded.

abundance: -
j_gene: TRBJ2-2
v_gene: TRBV5-1
d_gene: -
CDR3nt: TGCGCCAGCAGCTTGGTTCAGCTCACCGGGGAGCTGTTTTTT
CDR3aa: CASSLVQLTGELFF

abundance: -
j_gene: TRBJ2-3
v_gene: TRBV28
d_gene: -
CDR3nt: TGTGCCAGCAGTCCCCCCGGGGTAGATACGCAGTATTTT
CDR3aa: CASSPPGVDTQYF

abundance: -
j_gene: TRBJ2-5
v_gene: TRBV24-1
d_gene: -
CDR3nt: TGTGCCACCAGTGATTTTGGGAGGGGGCGAGAGACCCAGTACTTC
CDR3aa: CATSDFGRGRETQYF

abundance: -
j_gene: TRBJ1-1
v_gene: TRBV7-9
d_gene: -
CDR3nt: TGTGCCAGCAGCCCTACTAGGGCGGGACACCCGAACACTGAAGCTTTCTTT
CDR3aa: CASSPTRAGHPNTEAFF

abundance: -
j_gene: TRBJ1-1
v_gene: TRBV19
d_gene: TRBD1
CDR3nt: TGTGCCAGTAGTATGAAACCACAACAGGGGCGAGATGAAGCTTTCTTT
CDR3aa: CASSMKPQQGRDEAFF

abundance: -
j_gene: TRBJ2-1
v_gene: TRBV5-1
d_gene: -
CDR3nt: TGCGCCAGCAGCTTGGCCTCCCAGGACAATGAGCAGTTCTTC
CDR3aa: CASSLASQDNEQFF

abundance: -
j_gene: TRBJ1-6
v_gene: TRBV15
d_gene: -
CDR3nt: TGTGCCACCAGCAGCGGACGGCCTGATTCACCCCTCCACTTT
CDR3aa: CATSSGRPDSPLHF

abundance: -
j_gene: TRBJ2-1
v_gene: TRBV12-5
d_gene: TRBD1
CDR3nt: TGTGCTAGTGGTTCCAGGGGGAGGCAGTTCTTC
CDR3aa: CASGSRGRQFF

abundance: -
j_gene: TRBJ2-3
v_gene: TRBV4-2
d_gene: -
CDR3nt: TGTGCCAGCAGCCAAGGCTATAGGGGGGCGGCAGATACGCAGTATTTT
CDR3aa: CASSQGYRGAADTQYF

abundance: -
j_gene: TRBJ1-1
v_gene: TRBV2
d_gene: TRBD1
CDR3nt: TGTGCCAGCAGTGTAGGGGACAGTGAAGCTTTCTTT
CDR3aa: CASSVGDSEAFF

abundance: -
j_gene: TRBJ2-7
v_gene: TRBV10-3
d_gene: TRBD1
CDR3nt: TGTGCCATCAGTCGGGGCGGACAGGGGATTTACGAGCAGTACTTC
CDR3aa: CAISRGGQGIYEQYF

abundance: once
j_gene: TRBJ2-2
v_gene: TRBV6-1
d_gene: TRBD2
CDR3nt: TGTGCCAGCAGTGGACTAGCGGGAGGCGGCACCGGGGAGCTGTTTTTT
CDR3aa: CASSGLAGGGTGELFF

abundance: -
j_gene: TRBJ1-1
v_gene: TRBV28
d_gene: TRBD1
CDR3nt: TGTGCCAGCAGGACAGGGATGAACACTGAAGCTTTCTTT
CDR3aa: CASRTGMNTEAFF

abundance: once
j_gene: TRBJ2-2
v_gene: TRBV5-5
d_gene: -
CDR3nt: TGTGCCAGCAGCTGGGGCCATCCTCTCCGGGTTACCGGGGAGCTGTTTTTT
CDR3aa: CASSWGHPLRVTGELFF

abundance: -
j_gene: TRBJ1-2
v_gene: TRBV7-9
d_gene: TRBD1
CDR3nt: TGTGCCAGCAGCTTCCGACAGGGGGCGGAGGGCTATGGCTACACCTTC
CDR3aa: CASSFRQGAEGYGYTF

abundance: -
j_gene: TRBJ2-1
v_gene: TRBV6-5
d_gene: TRBD2
CDR3nt: TGTGCCAGCAGACCGACTAGCGGGGCTTACAATGAGCAGTTCTTC
CDR3aa: CASRPTSGAYNEQFF

abundance: -
j_gene: TRBJ2-5
v_gene: TRBV2
d_gene: TRBD2
CDR3nt: TGTGCCAGCCGGGGACTAGCGGGAGAATTTGAGACCCAGTACTTC
CDR3aa: CASRGLAGEFETQYF

abundance: -
j_gene: TRBJ1-2
v_gene: TRBV10-3
d_gene: TRBD1
CDR3nt: TGTGCCATCACCCGGACAGGGGGGGATGGCTACACCTTC
CDR3aa: CAITRTGGDGYTF

abundance: -
j_gene: TRBJ1-3
v_gene: TRBV28
d_gene: -
CDR3nt: TGTGCCAGCAGTTTGCGGCCGCTCTCTGGAAACACCATATATTTT
CDR3aa: CASSLRPLSGNTIYF

abundance: -
j_gene: TRBJ1-4
v_gene: TRBV5-1
d_gene: -
CDR3nt: TGCGCCAGCAGCTTGGTAACAGGAACAACTAATGAAAAACTGTTTTTT
CDR3aa: CASSLVTGTTNEKLFF

abundance: -
j_gene: TRBJ2-7
v_gene: TRBV27
d_gene: -
CDR3nt: TGTGCCAGCAGTTTGGAGCGGTCCTCCTACGAGCAGTACTTC
CDR3aa: CASSLERSSYEQYF

abundance: -
j_gene: TRBJ2-2
v_gene: TRBV4-3
d_gene: TRBD2
CDR3nt: TGCGCCAGCAGCCAGGGAGCTAGCGGGAGGGCCGGGGAGCTGTTTTTT
CDR3aa: CASSQGASGRAGELFF

abundance: few
j_gene: TRBJ1-2
v_gene: TRBV29-1
d_gene: -
CDR3nt: TGCAGCGCTTTTGGGGGGTTTGGCTACACCTTC
CDR3aa: CSAFGGFGYTF

abundance: -
j_gene: TRBJ1-1
v_gene: TRBV25-1
d_gene: -
CDR3nt: TGTGCCAGCAGTGAAACAGGTTACGCTGAAGCTTTCTTT
CDR3aa: CASSETGYAEAFF

abundance: -
j_gene: TRBJ1-5
v_gene: TRBV6-5
d_gene: TRBD1
CDR3nt: TGTGCCAGCAGTCCCGACAGGGTGAGCAATCAGCCCCAGCATTTT
CDR3aa: CASSPDRVSNQPQHF

abundance: -
j_gene: TRBJ1-2
v_gene: TRBV6-5
d_gene: TRBD1
CDR3nt: TGTGCCAGCAGTCCGCGGACAGGGCACTATGGCTACACCTTC
CDR3aa: CASSPRTGHYGYTF

abundance: -
j_gene: TRBJ1-1
v_gene: TRBV5-1
d_gene: -
CDR3nt: TGCGCCAGCAGCGCTGGGGCGGGACGGATTCAAAACACTGAAGCTTTCTTT
CDR3aa: CASSAGAGRIQNTEAFF